Presented here are 26 T cell receptor beta chains from one specimen sequenced in a study of T cell responses to AZD1222 COVID-19 vaccine. This table comes from immunoSEQ multiplex PCR, and its TCRdb copy is limited to in-frame clones, with some not included. The sample comprises about 80,000 clones, around 90% of which are singletons, and approximately 8% rests with the top ten. Sequenced here: peripheral blood, sampled 28 days after the second AZD1222 dose. Receptors originate from an adult who received the AZD1222 COVID-19 vaccine.

V gene TRBV7-9 combines with J gene TRBJ2-7; TRBD2 matches at 14 bases. Germline V lookup: CDR1 SEHNR, CDR2 FQNEAQ (reference sequence). This CDR3 region has 14 residues. The junction had 6 bases not matched to a gene; V was cut back by 5 bases and J by 9 bases. This CDR3 reads CASSGGLAGVGQYF. The DNA of the CDR3 is TGTGCCAGCAGCGGGGGACTAGCGGGAGTTGGGCAGTACTTC.

The genes are TRBV7-9 and TRBJ1-2; 9 bases map to TRBD1. This CDR3 is 14 amino acids long. The germline gives CDR1 SEHNR, CDR2 FQNEAQ (reference sequence). V was pared by 2 bases and J by 5 bases, with 3 bases of the junction left unmatched. CDR3 nucleotides: TGTGCCAGCAGCTTAAGGGACAGGGAATATGGCTACACCTTC. Its translation: CASSLRDREYGYTF.

The rearrangement joins TRBV7-2 to TRBJ2-2; TRBD2 matches 7 bases. Germline lookup yields CDR1 SGHTA and CDR2 FQGNSA. The CDR3 has 13 residues. V was clipped by 8 bases and J by 4 bases; unmatched bases: 4. DNA of the CDR3: TGTGCCAGCCGAGCGGGGCTCACCGGGGAGCTGTTTTTT. This sequence encodes CASRAGLTGELFF.

The CDR3 is CASSQDRTTDTQYF. The CDR3, as DNA: TGTGCCAGCAGCCAGGACAGAACCACAGATACGCAGTATTTT. The rearrangement uses TRBV7-9 and TRBJ2-3; TRBD1 is a possible D gene (6 bases). The CDR3 sequence is 14 residues long. Looked up from germline, CDR1 is SEHNR and CDR2 is FQNEAQ (reference sequence). V was cut by 5 bases and J by 2 bases, with 11 bases left in between.

CDR3: CASSLGTGYEQYF. CDR3 coding DNA: TGCGCCAGCAGCCTCGGGACAGGCTACGAGCAGTACTTC. The chain has TRBV4-3 and TRBJ2-7; TRBD1 matches at 8 bases. The CDR3 has 13 residues. Trimming removed 4 bases from V and 3 bases from J; junction bases left unmatched: 2. Germline V gene lookup returns CDR1 LGHNA and CDR2 YSLEER.

CDR3 DNA sequence: TGTGCCAGCAGTTTATTGGGCCCCACAGATACGCAGTATTTT. The encoded protein is CASSLLGPTDTQYF. The V gene is TRBV6-5, the J gene TRBJ2-3; D call uncertain. Germline V CDR1 and CDR2: MNHEY, SVGAGI. Between the trimmed V and J ends, which lost 4 bases and 2 bases, there was a span of 10 bases. The CDR3 covers 14 residues.

The rearrangement uses TRBV27 and TRBJ2-7; 8 bases fit TRBD2. Per the germline V gene, CDR1 is MNHEY and CDR2 is SMNVEV (reference sequence). This CDR3 is built from 16 residues. Losses at the gene ends were 3 bases for V and 5 bases for J; bases not matched to a gene: 12. CDR3 in DNA: TGTGCCAGCAGTTTCTTGATAGCGGGAAAAGTCAACGAGCAGTACTTC. As protein: CASSFLIAGKVNEQYF.

This sequence joins TRBV5-4 and TRBJ2-7; 14 nucleotides align to TRBD2. The V segment lost 4 bases and the J segment 0 bases; nucleotides outside the gene matches: 6. Germline CDR1 SGHNT, CDR2 YYREEE (reference sequence). This CDR3 spans 17 amino acids. This CDR3 reads CASSKPGLAGDSYEQYF. CDR3 DNA: TGTGCCAGCAGCAAACCGGGACTAGCGGGGGACTCCTACGAGCAGTACTTC.

This clone was found once. The chain recombines TRBV12-3 or TRBV12-4 with TRBJ1-1; D gene unclear. The CDR3 is 13 amino acids. The V gene lost 6 bases and the J gene lost 3 bases, with 11 bases spanning the gap. The CDR3 DNA is TGTGCCAGCAGCTTCGATGGGGACACTGAAGCTTTCTTT. This gives the protein CASSFDGDTEAFF.

The chain uses TRBV28 and TRBJ2-2, with 9 bases lining up with TRBD2. Unmatched junction bases numbered 8, after V lost 2 bases and J lost 7 bases. Looked up from germline, CDR1 is MDHEN and CDR2 is SYDVKM. The CDR3 has 16 residues. CDR3 residues: CASSLGLAGSSGELFF. The DNA for the CDR3 is TGTGCCAGCAGTTTAGGGCTAGCGGGATCTAGCGGGGAGCTGTTTTTT.

The chain combines TRBV7-9 with TRBJ1-6; the D gene is possibly TRBD1 (6 bases). V gave up 4 bases and J gave up 9 bases, with 13 bases separating them. From germline, CDR1 is SEHNR and CDR2 FQNEAQ (reference sequence). The CDR3 has 14 amino acids. The CDR3 sequence is CASSSGQLGSPLHF. The CDR3 DNA reads TGTGCCAGCAGCTCCGGACAGTTAGGTTCACCCCTCCACTTT.

This chain links TRBV27 with TRBJ2-1, with a weak D call TRBD2 (5 bases). The germline V and J ends were trimmed by 9 bases and 4 bases, with 13 bases remaining between them. The CDR3 consists of 13 residues. CDR1 and CDR2 from the germline V gene are MNHEY and SMNVEV (reference sequence). The CDR3 loop reads CASRAGKYNEQFF. The CDR3 DNA is TGTGCCAGTAGGGCCGGGAAGTACAATGAGCAGTTCTTC.

V gene TRBV3-1 (or the pseudogene TRBV3-2) combines with J gene TRBJ2-1, with D possibly being TRBD2 (6 bases). The CDR3 length is 15 residues. Germline assignment: CDR1 LGHDT and CDR2 YNNKEL (reference sequence). V lost 4 bases and J 2 bases, leaving 12 bases between the germline ends. The CDR3 sequence is CASSPPLAAYNEQFF. The CDR3 DNA reads TGTGCCAGCAGCCCCCCACTAGCCGCCTACAATGAGCAGTTCTTC.

This chain joins TRBV28 and TRBJ2-3; TRBD1 matches 9 bases. With 6 bases clipped from V and 2 bases from J, the junction kept 6 bases outside the gene matches. CDR1 MDHEN and CDR2 SYDVKM come from the germline V gene. CDR3 length: 15 amino acids. In DNA, the CDR3 is TGTGCCAGCAGATTACAGGGGGCCTTCACAGATACGCAGTATTTT. This encodes CASRLQGAFTDTQYF.

This rearrangement joins TRBV27 to TRBJ1-6; no definite D call. The CDR3 is 15 amino acids. The germline V and J ends were trimmed by 5 bases and 7 bases, with 15 bases remaining between them. From germline, CDR1 is MNHEY and CDR2 SMNVEV (reference sequence). This CDR3 is CASSAPTWQNSPLHF. CDR3 sequence (DNA): TGTGCCAGCAGTGCCCCGACATGGCAAAATTCACCCCTCCACTTT.

V usage is TRBV5-4 and J usage is TRBJ2-1, with 10 bases aligning to TRBD2. Germline V gene data show CDR1 as SGHNT and CDR2 as YYREEE (reference sequence). The junction had 14 bases not matched to a gene; V was cut back by 3 bases and J by 8 bases. There are 17 residues in the CDR3. In DNA form, the CDR3 reads TGTGCCAGCAGCTCCAGACCAGCGGGAGGGCCAATTGATGAGCAGTTCTTC. Translating gives CASSSRPAGGPIDEQFF.

The sample holds one count of this clone. This sequence joins TRBV27 and TRBJ2-6; D remains unclear. There are 16 residues in the CDR3. Germline CDR1 reads MNHEY; CDR2 reads SMNVEV (reference sequence). The V end lost 8 bases, the J end lost 0 bases, and 14 bases lay between the germline ends. CDR3: CASGTAKSSGANVLTF. The CDR3 region has the DNA TGTGCCAGCGGCACAGCTAAAAGCTCTGGGGCCAACGTCCTGACTTTC.

The chain couples TRBV19 to TRBJ2-1; the match to TRBD2 covers 14 bases. CDR3 length: 14 residues. The J segment lost 12 bases and the V segment lost 8 bases, leaving 9 bases of the junction unmatched. Germline V lookup: CDR1 LNHDA, CDR2 SQIVND (reference sequence). CDR3 amino acids: CASLGTSGSGGQFF. DNA of the CDR3: TGTGCCAGTCTCGGGACTAGCGGGAGTGGGGGGCAGTTCTTC.

V gene TRBV7-3 combines with J gene TRBJ1-6; 8 bases agree with TRBD1. CDR3 size: 15 residues. The V gene end was trimmed by 2 bases and the J gene end by 9 bases; junction bases not matched to a gene: 6. Germline CDR1 and CDR2: SGHTA and FQGTGA. CDR3 DNA: TGTGCCAGCAGCTTAGAAGGACAGGGTAGTTCACCCCTCCACTTT. The encoded protein is CASSLEGQGSSPLHF.

The chain recombines TRBV7-9 with TRBJ2-3, with 7 bases matching TRBD2. CDR1 is SEHNR, CDR2 FQNEAQ, per germline (reference sequence). The CDR3 is 16 residues long. V shed 1 base and J 2 bases; nucleotides not matched to a gene: 6. CDR3 DNA sequence: TGTGCCAGCAGCTTAGAGGGCGGGAGATACACAGATACGCAGTATTTT. This gives the protein CASSLEGGRYTDTQYF.

The chain carries TRBV5-1 and TRBJ2-7, with 7 bases matching TRBD1. CDR3 length equals 15 residues. Germline assignment: CDR1 SGHRS and CDR2 YFSETQ. Trimming cost V 4 bases and J 4 bases; bases outside gene matches: 11. CDR3 amino acids: CASSPRTGSSYEQYF. CDR3 sequence (DNA): TGCGCCAGCAGCCCGAGGACAGGCTCTTCTTACGAGCAGTACTTC. Looking up the rest from reference TRBV5-1 and TRBJ2-7 gives the full variable domain: KAGVTQTPRYLIKTRGQQVTLSCSPISGHRSVSWYQQTPGQGLQFLFEYFSETQRNKGNFPGRFSGRQFSNSRSEMNVSTLELGDSALYLCASSPRTGSSYEQYFGPGTRLTVT.

The chain uses TRBV6-5 and TRBJ1-5; no clear D gene. This CDR3 contains 13 residues. V was trimmed by 4 bases and J by 4 bases, leaving 8 bases between them. CDR1 is MNHEY, CDR2 SVGAGI, per germline. The CDR3 protein is CASSLDGNQPQHF. In DNA, the CDR3 is TGTGCCAGCAGTTTGGACGGAAATCAGCCCCAGCATTTT.

The chain employs TRBV29-1 and TRBJ1-2, with D tentatively TRBD1 (5 bases). In germline, CDR1 is SQVTM, CDR2 ANQGSEA. The V end lost 5 bases, the J end lost 6 bases, and 19 bases lay between the germline ends. This CDR3 region has 14 residues. The CDR3 DNA is TGCAGCGTTTTGAAGCCCTCCGACAGAAATGGCTACACCTTC. Amino acids: CSVLKPSDRNGYTF.

The rearrangement uses TRBV7-9 and TRBJ2-7, with 7 positions matching TRBD1. V dropped 5 bases and J dropped 2; count of bases not matched to a gene: 9. The CDR3 runs to 15 residues. Germline CDR1 SEHNR, CDR2 FQNEAQ (reference sequence). The CDR3 coding sequence is TGTGCCAGCAGCATACCTGACAGGGTCCCCTACGAGCAGTACTTC. Translated, it gives CASSIPDRVPYEQYF.

CDR3 bases: TGCGCCAGCAGTGCCGTACAGAGACCCACAGATACGCAGTATTTT. It codes for CASSAVQRPTDTQYF. The chain combines TRBV5-1 with TRBJ2-3; D is ambiguous. Between the trimmed V and J ends, which lost 5 bases and 2 bases, there was a span of 15 bases. This CDR3 is 15 amino acids long. Germline lookup yields CDR1 SGHRS and CDR2 YFSETQ.

The chain has TRBV27 and TRBJ2-1; 10 positions match TRBD2. CDR1 MNHEY and CDR2 SMNVEV come from the germline V gene (reference sequence). This CDR3 comprises 15 residues. V lost 5 bases, J lost 4 bases, and 5 bases stayed unmatched. The CDR3 spells CASSPTSGAYNEQFF. CDR3 DNA sequence: TGTGCCAGCAGTCCTACTAGCGGGGCATACAATGAGCAGTTCTTC.